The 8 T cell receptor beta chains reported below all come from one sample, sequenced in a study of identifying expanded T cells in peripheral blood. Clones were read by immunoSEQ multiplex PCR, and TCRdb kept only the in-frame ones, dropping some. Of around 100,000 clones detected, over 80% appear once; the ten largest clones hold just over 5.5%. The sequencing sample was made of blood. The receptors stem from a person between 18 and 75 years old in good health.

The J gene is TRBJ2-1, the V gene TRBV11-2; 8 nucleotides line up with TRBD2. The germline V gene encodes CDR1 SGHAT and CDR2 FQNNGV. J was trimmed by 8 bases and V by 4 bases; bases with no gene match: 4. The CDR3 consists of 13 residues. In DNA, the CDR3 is TGTGCCAGCAGCTCCCACGGGGGGGATGAGCAGTTCTTC. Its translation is CASSSHGGDEQFF.

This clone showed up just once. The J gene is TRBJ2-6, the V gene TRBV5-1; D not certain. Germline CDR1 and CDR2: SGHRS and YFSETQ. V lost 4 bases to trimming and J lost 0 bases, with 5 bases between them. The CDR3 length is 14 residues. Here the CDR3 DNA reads TGCGCCAGCAGCGTTGGCTCTGGGGCCAACGTCCTGACTTTC. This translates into CASSVGSGANVLTF.

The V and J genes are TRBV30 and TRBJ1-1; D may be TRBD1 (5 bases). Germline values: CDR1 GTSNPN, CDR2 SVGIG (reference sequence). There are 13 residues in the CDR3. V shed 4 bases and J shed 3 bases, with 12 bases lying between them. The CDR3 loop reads CAWMRGGDTEAFF. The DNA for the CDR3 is TGTGCCTGGATGAGGGGAGGGGACACTGAAGCTTTCTTT. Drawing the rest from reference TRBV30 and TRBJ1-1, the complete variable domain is SQTIHQWPATLVQPVGSPLSLECTVEGTSNPNLYWYRQAAGRGLQLLFYSVGIGQISSEVPQNLSASRPQDRQFILSSKKLLLSDSGFYLCAWMRGGDTEAFFGQGTRLTVV.

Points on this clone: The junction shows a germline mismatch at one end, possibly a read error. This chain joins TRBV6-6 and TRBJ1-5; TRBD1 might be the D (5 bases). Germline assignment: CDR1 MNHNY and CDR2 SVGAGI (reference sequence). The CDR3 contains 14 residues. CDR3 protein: CASSDSKGHQPQHF. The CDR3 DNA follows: TGTGCCAGCAGTGACTCGAAGGGGCATCAGCCCCAGCATTTT.

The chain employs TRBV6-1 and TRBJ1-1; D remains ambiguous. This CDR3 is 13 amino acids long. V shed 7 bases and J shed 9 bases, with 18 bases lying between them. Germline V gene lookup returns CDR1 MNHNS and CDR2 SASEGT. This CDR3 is CASTGVGPQKAFF. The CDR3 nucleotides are TGTGCCAGCACTGGGGTCGGACCCCAAAAAGCTTTCTTT.

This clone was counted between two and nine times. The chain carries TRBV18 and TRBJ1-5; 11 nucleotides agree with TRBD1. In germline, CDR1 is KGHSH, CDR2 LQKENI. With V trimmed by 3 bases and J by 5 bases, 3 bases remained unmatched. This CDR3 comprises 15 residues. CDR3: CASSPRDRGYQPQHF. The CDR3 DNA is TGTGCCAGCTCACCCCGGGACAGGGGGTATCAGCCCCAGCATTTT.

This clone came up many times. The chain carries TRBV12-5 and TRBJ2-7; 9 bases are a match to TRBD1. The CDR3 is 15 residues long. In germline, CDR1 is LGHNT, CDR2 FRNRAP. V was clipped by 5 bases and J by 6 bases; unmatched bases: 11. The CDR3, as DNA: TGTGCTAGTGGTCCGGGACAGGGAGGGACGGGCGAGCAGTACTTC. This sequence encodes CASGPGQGGTGEQYF. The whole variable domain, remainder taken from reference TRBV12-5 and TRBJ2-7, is DARVTQTPRHKVTEMGQEVTMRCQPILGHNTVFWYRQTMMQGLELLAYFRNRAPLDDSGMPKDRFSAEMPDATLATLKIQPSEPRDSAVYFCASGPGQGGTGEQYFGPGTRLTVT.

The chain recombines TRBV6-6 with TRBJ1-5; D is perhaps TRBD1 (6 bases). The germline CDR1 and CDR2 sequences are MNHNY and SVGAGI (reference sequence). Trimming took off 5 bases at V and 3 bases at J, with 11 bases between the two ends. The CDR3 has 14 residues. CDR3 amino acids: CASSPRQDNQPQHF. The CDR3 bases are TGTGCCAGCAGTCCTCGACAGGACAATCAGCCCCAGCATTTT.